The sequence of this T cell receptor beta chain was determined in a study of patients and donors after allogeneic stem cell transplantation. TCRdb recomputed calls from the RT-PCR reads with MiXCR, one row per CDR3 protein. The table includes about 410,000 distinct CDR3 sequences, approximately 16% detected once. This clonotype has more than one count but fewer than ten. Germline CDR1 SEHNR, CDR2 FQNEAQ (reference sequence). V gave up 2 bases and J gave up 4 bases, with 14 bases separating them. This CDR3 has 15 amino acids. What was sequenced was blood, either unsorted or a sorted T cell fraction (not recorded which). V usage is TRBV7-9 and J usage is TRBJ1-1; D gene ambiguous. The sequence derives from a human donor who was either an allogeneic HSCT recipient or a stem cell or donor lymphocyte infusion donor (not recorded which). It is not recorded whose cells these are; they may come from a transplant donor. CDR3 DNA: TGTGCCAGCAGCTTACACAGCGTTGGGGTCACTGAAGCTTTCTTT. Protein sequence: CASSLHSVGVTEAFF.